This T cell receptor beta chain was captured by sequencing in a study of beta chain features in type 1 diabetes. The CDR3 has 17 amino acids. V trimming: 3 bases; J trimming: 3 bases; junction bases outside the gene matches: 7. Germline values: CDR1 MDHEN, CDR2 SYDVKM. It was one heparinised blood draw, averaging about 110 mL, that each donor gave. Sorting of CD4+ naive, central memory, regulatory and stem cell-like memory cells was performed via CD45RO/CCR7/CD25/CD127/CD95/CD27. Populations obtained by sorting all exceeded 95% purity. The sequenced template was cDNA made from the entire isolated RNA. Using immunoSEQ multiplex PCR, the repertoire was profiled, and TCRdb retains in-frame clones only, with some absent. The table lists some 150,000 clones, under 60% of them singletons.

The sample comprised Tregs from blood. The origin of this receptor is a man aged 18 to 29 in good health. V is TRBV28 and J is TRBJ2-3; 12 nucleotides line up with TRBD2. In DNA, the CDR3 is TGTGCCAGCAGTTTGTTTACTAGCGGGAGGAGGACAGATACGCAGTATTTT. Translated, it gives CASSLFTSGRRTDTQYF.